A selection of T cell receptor beta chains follows, all from one sample in a study of T cell changes during pregnancy in multiple sclerosis. This table comes from immunoSEQ multiplex PCR, and its TCRdb copy is limited to in-frame clones, with some not included. The sample includes 80,000 or so clones, 92% of them seen just once. Sequencing used peripheral blood, obtained before pregnancy. The receptor source for this set is a female donor with multiple sclerosis, enrolled in a pregnancy study. Both conserved end residues are part of each CDR3. A D gene is named only where the DNA matches it firmly. Clone size is given for some rows only: seen once, a few or many times, or a class if the clone is expanded.

v_call: TRBV30; j_call: TRBJ1-1; clone_size: -; d_call: TRBD1; cdr3_aa: CAWSHTGGSTEAFF; cdr3_nt: TGTGCCTGGAGTCACACAGGGGGGTCCACTGAAGCTTTCTTT
v_call: TRBV6-6; j_call: TRBJ2-1; clone_size: once; d_call: TRBD1; cdr3_aa: CASSYPGTGNEQFF; cdr3_nt: TGTGCCAGCAGTTACCCCGGGACAGGCAATGAGCAGTTCTTC
v_call: TRBV28; j_call: TRBJ2-7; clone_size: -; d_call: -; cdr3_aa: CASRQDPSYEQYF; cdr3_nt: TGTGCCAGCAGGCAGGATCCCTCCTACGAGCAGTACTTC
v_call: TRBV5-1; j_call: TRBJ1-1; clone_size: -; d_call: TRBD1; cdr3_aa: CASRKGQGITEAFF; cdr3_nt: TGCGCCAGCAGAAAGGGACAGGGGATTACTGAAGCTTTCTTT
v_call: TRBV6-5; j_call: TRBJ1-2; clone_size: -; d_call: -; cdr3_aa: CASRAGGNNGYTF; cdr3_nt: TGTGCCAGCAGGGCCGGGGGAAACAATGGCTACACCTTC
v_call: TRBV7-8; j_call: TRBJ2-7; clone_size: -; d_call: -; cdr3_aa: CASSPQGGPSYEQYF; cdr3_nt: TGTGCCAGCAGCCCACAGGGCGGACCCTCCTACGAGCAGTACTTC
v_call: TRBV25-1; j_call: TRBJ2-3; clone_size: -; d_call: TRBD2; cdr3_aa: CASGLNSGTKDTQYF; cdr3_nt: TGTGCCAGCGGCTTAAATAGCGGGACGAAGGATACGCAGTATTTT
v_call: TRBV28; j_call: TRBJ2-1; clone_size: -; d_call: TRBD1; cdr3_aa: CASSRDRVLAEIF; cdr3_nt: TGTGCCAGCAGTCGGGACAGGGTGTTAGCTGAGATCTTC
v_call: TRBV18; j_call: TRBJ2-7; clone_size: -; d_call: -; cdr3_aa: CASSPDRRSSYEQYF; cdr3_nt: TGTGCCAGCTCACCAGACAGGAGGAGCTCCTACGAGCAGTACTTC
v_call: TRBV7-9; j_call: TRBJ1-3; clone_size: -; d_call: TRBD1; cdr3_aa: CASSLDGTVSGNTIYF; cdr3_nt: TGTGCCAGCAGCTTAGACGGGACAGTCTCTGGAAACACCATATATTTT